The 14 T cell receptor beta chains below were found in one sample sequenced in a study of blood T cell repertoires in COVID-19. Using immunoSEQ multiplex PCR, the repertoire was profiled, and TCRdb retains in-frame clones only, with some absent. The sample yields under 300,000 clones, over 80% seen once. Sequenced: peripheral blood. The receptors derive from a woman in her forties with acute or convalescent COVID-19.

The chain joins TRBV30 to TRBJ1-4; the match to TRBD1 covers 8 bases. Germline V gene sequence: CDR1 GTSNPN, CDR2 SVGIG (reference sequence). With 3 bases clipped from V and 8 bases from J, the junction kept 8 bases outside the gene matches. The CDR3 is made up of 14 amino acids. The CDR3 is CAWSQDRVSEKLFF. The CDR3 region has the DNA TGTGCCTGGAGCCAGGACAGGGTCAGCGAAAAACTGTTTTTT.

The gene calls are TRBV21-1 and TRBJ1-1. TRBV21-1 represents a pseudogene. This CDR3 is built from 17 residues. CDR3 in DNA: TGTGCCAGCAGCAAAGCGCTTTACGGAACGGGAAACACTGAAGCTTTCTTT. It translates to CASSKALYGTGNTEAFF.

The rearrangement joins TRBV5-1 to TRBJ1-2; a weak D match, TRBD1 (6 bases). This CDR3 is built from 14 residues. Germline values: CDR1 SGHRS, CDR2 YFSETQ. The V gene lost 4 bases and the J gene lost 7 bases, with 17 bases spanning the gap. CDR3 nucleotides: TGCGCCAGCAGCAGTGGCGGACAGTTGGGTGGCTACACCTTC. It specifies CASSSGGQLGGYTF.

The V gene is TRBV16, the J gene TRBJ1-1; 8 bases map to TRBD1. The CDR3 contains 17 residues. Per germline, CDR1 KGHSY and CDR2 FQNENV. V shed 3 bases and J 7 bases; nucleotides not matched to a gene: 16. CDR3 in DNA: TGTGCCAGCAGCCATCCCAAGCAGGGGGCGTCAAGTGGTGAAGCTTTCTTT. This gives the protein CASSHPKQGASSGEAFF.

This sequence joins TRBV11-3 and TRBJ2-2; no definite D call. This CDR3 region has 14 residues. Per germline, CDR1 SGHNT and CDR2 YENEEA. The germline V and J ends were trimmed by 0 bases and 4 bases, with 6 bases remaining between them. The CDR3 coding sequence is TGTGCCAGCAGCTTAGATTGGAGCACCGGGGAGCTGTTTTTT. Translating gives CASSLDWSTGELFF.

This chain links TRBV11-2 with TRBJ1-2; D perhaps matches TRBD1 (6 bases). CDR1 is SGHAT, CDR2 FQNNGV, per germline. This CDR3 has 12 amino acids. V gave up 4 bases and J gave up 3 bases, with 6 bases separating them. The chain's CDR3 is CASSYRDYGYTF. In nucleotides, the CDR3 is TGTGCCAGCAGCTACAGGGACTATGGCTACACCTTC. Based on the CDR3 plus reference TRBV11-2 and TRBJ1-2, the full variable domain is EAGVAQSPRYKIIEKRQSVAFWCNPISGHATLYWYQQILGQGPKLLIQFQNNGVVDDSQLPKDRFSAERLKGVDSTLKIQPAKLEDSAVYLCASSYRDYGYTFGSGTRLTVV.

The gene calls are TRBV5-1 and TRBJ2-7, with TRBD2 identical over 11 bases. In germline, CDR1 is SGHRS, CDR2 YFSETQ. The V segment lost 0 bases and the J segment 7 bases; nucleotides outside the gene matches: 6. This CDR3 region has 15 residues. The CDR3 region is CASSLVGLAEGEQYV. Here the CDR3 DNA reads TGCGCCAGCAGCTTGGTGGGACTAGCGGAGGGGGAGCAGTACGTC.

This chain links TRBV11-2 with TRBJ1-1, with 7 positions matching TRBD1. The CDR3 extends over 14 amino acids. Trimming removed 4 bases from V and 10 bases from J; junction bases left unmatched: 12. Germline V gene data show CDR1 as SGHAT and CDR2 as FQNNGV. The CDR3 spells CASSSTWDSTRAFF. Here the CDR3 DNA reads TGTGCCAGCAGCTCAACTTGGGACAGCACAAGAGCTTTCTTT. Looking up the rest from reference TRBV11-2 and TRBJ1-1 gives the full variable domain: EAGVAQSPRYKIIEKRQSVAFWCNPISGHATLYWYQQILGQGPKLLIQFQNNGVVDDSQLPKDRFSAERLKGVDSTLKIQPAKLEDSAVYLCASSSTWDSTRAFFGQGTRLTVV.

J is TRBJ2-3 and V is TRBV2; the D gene is possibly TRBD1 (7 bases). The CDR3 is made up of 10 amino acids. Germline V gene sequence: CDR1 SNHLY, CDR2 FYNNEI. The V end lost 8 bases, the J end lost 11 bases, and 11 bases lay between the germline ends. CDR3 residues: CASAGGLQYF. The CDR3 DNA follows: TGTGCCAGCGCAGGGGGGTTGCAGTATTTT.

V and J are TRBV27 and TRBJ1-1, with 7 bases matching TRBD1. The CDR3 consists of 12 residues. Germline V lookup: CDR1 MNHEY, CDR2 SMNVEV (reference sequence). The V gene end was trimmed by 3 bases and the J gene end by 9 bases; junction bases not matched to a gene: 4. The CDR3 protein is CASSFAGGKAFF. Here the CDR3 DNA reads TGTGCCAGCAGTTTTGCAGGGGGAAAAGCTTTCTTT.

The chain combines TRBV2 with TRBJ2-2; D possibly corresponds to TRBD1 (6 bases). This CDR3 is built from 17 residues. Deletions cut 8 bases from V and 0 bases from J, with 19 bases between. CDR1 is SNHLY and CDR2 is FYNNEI in the germline V gene. CDR3 nucleotide sequence: TGTGCCAGCGGGGTGAACCCGGGACAAACGAACACCGGGGAGCTGTTTTTT. Translating gives CASGVNPGQTNTGELFF.

This sequence joins TRBV12-3 or TRBV12-4 and TRBJ1-1; D is perhaps TRBD1 (6 bases). Deletions cut 6 bases from V and 6 bases from J, with 11 bases between. The CDR3 consists of 12 residues. In DNA, the CDR3 is TGTGCCAGCAGAATAGGGGGTGCTGAAGCTTTCTTT. Its protein product is CASRIGGAEAFF.

The chain uses TRBV9 and TRBJ2-2, with 8 nucleotides matching TRBD2. This CDR3 comprises 13 residues. Looked up from germline, CDR1 is SGDLS and CDR2 is YYNGEE. V shed 6 bases and J 7 bases; nucleotides not matched to a gene: 5. The CDR3 reads CASNRGGGGELFF. In DNA form, the CDR3 reads TGTGCCAGCAACCGGGGGGGTGGCGGGGAGCTGTTTTTT.

The gene calls are TRBV7-2 and TRBJ2-3; a possible D gene is TRBD2 (6 bases). Trimming removed 8 bases from V and 6 bases from J, with 18 bases in between. Looked up from germline, CDR1 is SGHTA and CDR2 is FQGNSA. The CDR3 has 14 amino acids. The CDR3 nucleotides read TGTGCCAGCTCAAGGAGGGCCGAGGTGGATACGCAGTATTTT. Its protein product is CASSRRAEVDTQYF.